These T cell receptor beta chains were read from a single sample in a study of shared clonotypes between healthy human individuals. Repertoires were generated with immunoSEQ multiplex PCR, while TCRdb's copy carries only in-frame clones and drops some. The sample includes hundreds of thousands of clones, just over 95% seen only once; the top ten take around 0.21%. The source material was naive CD8+ T cells sorted from blood. The receptors here all came from a man aged 25 to 40 in good health. The CDR3 runs from the conserved cysteine through the conserved F or W. Fields, in order: J gene, clone size, V gene, D gene, CDR3 protein, CDR3 DNA. D genes are given only for firm matches. Rows give clone size only sometimes, using once, few, many, or a class for an expanded clone.

j_call: TRBJ2-2
clone_size: NA
v_call: TRBV30
d_call: TRBD1
cdr3_aa: CAWTGGTGELFF
cdr3_nt: TGTGCCTGGACAGGGGGCACCGGGGAGCTGTTTTTT

j_call: TRBJ2-2
clone_size: NA
v_call: TRBV2
d_call: NA
cdr3_aa: CASSEGATNTGELFF
cdr3_nt: TGTGCCAGCAGTGAAGGGGCAACGAACACCGGGGAGCTGTTTTTT

j_call: TRBJ2-5
clone_size: NA
v_call: TRBV19
d_call: NA
cdr3_aa: CASSISTGAETQYF
cdr3_nt: TGTGCCAGTAGTATCTCGACCGGGGCTGAGACCCAGTACTTC

j_call: TRBJ2-3
clone_size: NA
v_call: TRBV6-1
d_call: NA
cdr3_aa: CASTGQLGTDTQYF
cdr3_nt: TGTGCCAGCACCGGACAGCTCGGAACAGATACGCAGTATTTT

j_call: TRBJ2-2
clone_size: NA
v_call: TRBV30
d_call: NA
cdr3_aa: CAWTGSVNTGELFF
cdr3_nt: TGTGCCTGGACTGGTTCGGTAAACACCGGGGAGCTGTTTTTT

j_call: TRBJ2-7
clone_size: NA
v_call: TRBV5-4
d_call: NA
cdr3_aa: CASSLAYAEEGYEQYF
cdr3_nt: TGTGCCAGCAGCTTGGCCTACGCGGAGGAGGGCTACGAGCAGTACTTC

j_call: TRBJ2-1
clone_size: NA
v_call: TRBV5-1
d_call: TRBD2
cdr3_aa: CASTPRGSSYNEQFF
cdr3_nt: TGCGCCAGCACCCCCCGCGGGAGCTCCTACAATGAGCAGTTCTTC

j_call: TRBJ2-7
clone_size: NA
v_call: TRBV14
d_call: NA
cdr3_aa: CASSQAGRTYEQYF
cdr3_nt: TGTGCCAGCAGCCAAGCCGGACGGACTTACGAGCAGTACTTC

j_call: TRBJ2-7
clone_size: NA
v_call: TRBV5-4
d_call: NA
cdr3_aa: CASSLGPGEQYF
cdr3_nt: TGTGCCAGCAGCTTGGGGCCTGGGGAGCAGTACTTC

j_call: TRBJ2-7
clone_size: NA
v_call: TRBV4-1
d_call: TRBD1
cdr3_aa: CASSQVAGGSYEQYF
cdr3_nt: TGCGCCAGCAGCCAAGTGGCAGGGGGCTCCTACGAGCAGTACTTC

j_call: TRBJ2-1
clone_size: NA
v_call: TRBV9
d_call: TRBD2
cdr3_aa: CASSVGEREAPWEQFF
cdr3_nt: TGTGCCAGCAGCGTAGGGGAGCGGGAGGCGCCATGGGAGCAGTTCTTC

j_call: TRBJ2-1
clone_size: NA
v_call: TRBV30
d_call: NA
cdr3_aa: CAWSGGESTGNEQFF
cdr3_nt: TGTGCCTGGAGTGGTGGTGAATCGACCGGCAATGAGCAGTTCTTC

j_call: TRBJ2-3
clone_size: NA
v_call: TRBV5-1
d_call: TRBD1
cdr3_aa: CASSLVQGADTQYF
cdr3_nt: TGCGCCAGCAGCTTGGTCCAGGGGGCAGATACGCAGTATTTT

j_call: TRBJ2-1
clone_size: NA
v_call: TRBV7-9
d_call: TRBD2
cdr3_aa: CASRPPSGREINEQFF
cdr3_nt: TGTGCCAGCAGGCCACCTAGCGGGAGGGAGATAAATGAGCAGTTCTTC

j_call: TRBJ2-5
clone_size: NA
v_call: TRBV28
d_call: NA
cdr3_aa: CASSLIRGRQETQYF
cdr3_nt: TGTGCCAGCAGCCTGATCAGGGGCCGGCAAGAGACCCAGTACTTC

j_call: TRBJ2-2
clone_size: NA
v_call: TRBV30
d_call: NA
cdr3_aa: CAWSVLRLNTGELFF
cdr3_nt: TGTGCCTGGAGTGTACTCAGATTGAACACCGGGGAGCTGTTTTTT

j_call: TRBJ2-5
clone_size: NA
v_call: TRBV7-6
d_call: TRBD2
cdr3_aa: CASLAGVEETQYF
cdr3_nt: TGTGCCAGCTTAGCGGGAGTAGAGGAGACCCAGTACTTC

j_call: TRBJ2-5
clone_size: NA
v_call: TRBV7-9
d_call: TRBD1
cdr3_aa: CASSDRESVGETQYF
cdr3_nt: TGTGCCAGCAGCGACAGGGAGTCTGTTGGAGAGACCCAGTACTTC

j_call: TRBJ2-7
clone_size: NA
v_call: TRBV7-9
d_call: TRBD1
cdr3_aa: CASSSPGQSYEQYF
cdr3_nt: TGTGCCAGCAGCTCGCCGGGACAGTCCTACGAGCAGTACTTC

j_call: TRBJ2-7
clone_size: NA
v_call: TRBV9
d_call: TRBD1
cdr3_aa: CASSVESLGDRSYEQYF
cdr3_nt: TGTGCCAGCAGCGTAGAGTCGCTGGGGGACAGGTCCTACGAGCAGTACTTC

j_call: TRBJ1-1
clone_size: NA
v_call: TRBV7-9
d_call: NA
cdr3_aa: CASSFQQNEAFF
cdr3_nt: TGTGCCAGCAGCTTCCAACAGAACGAAGCTTTCTTT

j_call: TRBJ2-7
clone_size: NA
v_call: TRBV7-9
d_call: NA
cdr3_aa: CAATGGSYEQYF
cdr3_nt: TGTGCCGCTACCGGCGGTTCCTACGAGCAGTACTTC

j_call: TRBJ2-3
clone_size: NA
v_call: TRBV19
d_call: NA
cdr3_aa: CASSPGYYTDTQYF
cdr3_nt: TGTGCCAGTAGTCCAGGCTACTACACAGATACGCAGTATTTT

j_call: TRBJ2-1
clone_size: NA
v_call: TRBV10-3
d_call: TRBD2
cdr3_aa: CAIRGGGSYNEQFF
cdr3_nt: TGTGCCATCAGGGGTGGCGGGAGCTACAATGAGCAGTTCTTC

j_call: TRBJ1-1
clone_size: NA
v_call: TRBV28
d_call: NA
cdr3_aa: CASRTQGVYTEAFF
cdr3_nt: TGTGCCAGCAGGACCCAGGGAGTGTACACTGAAGCTTTCTTT

j_call: TRBJ1-1
clone_size: NA
v_call: TRBV19
d_call: TRBD1
cdr3_aa: CASGLSGQVNTEAFF
cdr3_nt: TGTGCCAGTGGATTGTCCGGACAGGTGAACACTGAAGCTTTCTTT

j_call: TRBJ1-1
clone_size: NA
v_call: TRBV7-9
d_call: NA
cdr3_aa: CASTIGGLGVTEAFF
cdr3_nt: TGTGCCAGCACCATAGGGGGGCTAGGGGTTACTGAAGCTTTCTTT

j_call: TRBJ2-7
clone_size: NA
v_call: TRBV25-1
d_call: TRBD2
cdr3_aa: CASNPGTSGYEQYF
cdr3_nt: TGTGCCAGCAACCCCGGGACTAGCGGGTACGAGCAGTACTTC

j_call: TRBJ2-1
clone_size: NA
v_call: TRBV6-6
d_call: NA
cdr3_aa: CASLSTEQFF
cdr3_nt: TGTGCCAGCCTATCCACTGAGCAGTTCTTC

j_call: TRBJ2-3
clone_size: NA
v_call: TRBV9
d_call: TRBD1
cdr3_aa: CASSVNLLTGNTDTQYF
cdr3_nt: TGTGCCAGCAGCGTCAATCTACTGACAGGGAACACAGATACGCAGTATTTT

j_call: TRBJ2-2
clone_size: NA
v_call: TRBV29-1
d_call: NA
cdr3_aa: CSTSGTSTTGELFF
cdr3_nt: TGCAGCACCTCCGGGACGTCGACCACCGGGGAGCTGTTTTTT

j_call: TRBJ2-7
clone_size: few
v_call: TRBV30
d_call: NA
cdr3_aa: CAWTRGGSYEQYF
cdr3_nt: TGTGCCTGGACGAGGGGGGGCTCCTACGAGCAGTACTTC

j_call: TRBJ1-1
clone_size: NA
v_call: TRBV11-2
d_call: NA
cdr3_aa: CASSLDAGYQAFF
cdr3_nt: TGTGCCAGCAGCTTAGATGCAGGGTATCAAGCTTTCTTT

j_call: TRBJ2-2
clone_size: NA
v_call: TRBV2
d_call: NA
cdr3_aa: CASSPFEGPGELFF
cdr3_nt: TGTGCCAGCAGTCCTTTCGAGGGGCCCGGGGAGCTGTTTTTT

j_call: TRBJ1-1
clone_size: NA
v_call: TRBV5-4
d_call: NA
cdr3_aa: CASSSPWDNEAFF
cdr3_nt: TGTGCCAGCAGCTCCCCCTGGGACAATGAAGCTTTCTTT

j_call: TRBJ2-7
clone_size: NA
v_call: TRBV9
d_call: TRBD1
cdr3_aa: CASSRGQGYEQYF
cdr3_nt: TGTGCCAGCAGCCGTGGACAGGGCTACGAGCAGTACTTC

j_call: TRBJ2-1
clone_size: once
v_call: TRBV6-6
d_call: TRBD1
cdr3_aa: CASRHRGLEQFF
cdr3_nt: TGTGCCAGCAGGCACAGGGGGCTTGAGCAGTTCTTC

j_call: TRBJ2-7
clone_size: NA
v_call: TRBV27
d_call: NA
cdr3_aa: CASSTLDASYEQYF
cdr3_nt: TGTGCCAGCAGTACTCTGGACGCTTCCTACGAGCAGTACTTC

j_call: TRBJ1-5
clone_size: NA
v_call: TRBV27
d_call: TRBD1
cdr3_aa: CASSPLDRDSYQPQHF
cdr3_nt: TGTGCCAGCAGTCCCTTAGACCGGGACAGCTATCAGCCCCAGCATTTT

j_call: TRBJ2-5
clone_size: NA
v_call: TRBV11-2
d_call: TRBD1
cdr3_aa: CASSLAFDRVYQETQYF
cdr3_nt: TGTGCCAGCAGCTTAGCCTTTGACAGGGTCTACCAAGAGACCCAGTACTTC

j_call: TRBJ2-7
clone_size: once
v_call: TRBV5-4
d_call: TRBD2
cdr3_aa: CASSSGLAGPYEQYF
cdr3_nt: TGTGCCAGCAGCTCCGGACTAGCGGGGCCCTACGAGCAGTACTTC

j_call: TRBJ1-4
clone_size: NA
v_call: TRBV6-5
d_call: TRBD1
cdr3_aa: CASSNKGADEKLFF
cdr3_nt: TGTGCCAGCAGTAATAAGGGGGCTGATGAAAAACTGTTTTTT

j_call: TRBJ2-1
clone_size: NA
v_call: TRBV7-2
d_call: TRBD2
cdr3_aa: CASSLNLLAGVPPNEQFF
cdr3_nt: TGTGCCAGCAGCTTAAACTTGCTAGCGGGAGTCCCCCCTAATGAGCAGTTCTTC

j_call: TRBJ1-4
clone_size: NA
v_call: TRBV27
d_call: NA
cdr3_aa: CASSFLENNEKLFF
cdr3_nt: TGTGCCAGCAGTTTCTTAGAAAATAATGAAAAACTGTTTTTT

j_call: TRBJ2-3
clone_size: NA
v_call: TRBV18
d_call: NA
cdr3_aa: CASSPPTREGSSTDTQYF
cdr3_nt: TGTGCCAGCTCACCACCGACTCGCGAGGGTTCTAGCACAGATACGCAGTATTTT

j_call: TRBJ1-1
clone_size: once
v_call: TRBV7-6
d_call: NA
cdr3_aa: CASSLNAAPSEAFF
cdr3_nt: TGTGCCAGCAGCTTAAACGCTGCCCCGTCCGAAGCTTTCTTT

j_call: TRBJ2-1
clone_size: once
v_call: TRBV18
d_call: NA
cdr3_aa: CASSPAGSSYNEQFF
cdr3_nt: TGTGCCAGCTCACCCGCTGGGAGCTCCTACAATGAGCAGTTCTTC

j_call: TRBJ2-7
clone_size: NA
v_call: TRBV2
d_call: TRBD1
cdr3_aa: CAVAGTAYEQYF
cdr3_nt: TGTGCCGTCGCCGGGACAGCCTACGAGCAGTACTTC

j_call: TRBJ2-1
clone_size: NA
v_call: TRBV12-5
d_call: NA
cdr3_aa: CASGLGPLWDEQFF
cdr3_nt: TGTGCTAGTGGTTTGGGTCCCCTTTGGGATGAGCAGTTCTTC

j_call: TRBJ1-2
clone_size: once
v_call: TRBV7-9
d_call: NA
cdr3_aa: CASSTQAGRGYTF
cdr3_nt: TGTGCCAGCAGCACCCAGGCAGGGCGAGGCTACACCTTC

j_call: TRBJ2-7
clone_size: NA
v_call: TRBV27
d_call: TRBD1
cdr3_aa: CASRQEQQGAKAYEQYF
cdr3_nt: TGTGCCAGCAGACAAGAGCAACAGGGGGCGAAGGCCTACGAGCAGTACTTC

j_call: TRBJ2-7
clone_size: NA
v_call: TRBV6-1
d_call: TRBD1
cdr3_aa: CASSPGGTYEQYF
cdr3_nt: TGTGCCAGCAGCCCAGGGGGCACCTACGAGCAGTACTTC

j_call: TRBJ2-7
clone_size: NA
v_call: TRBV28
d_call: NA
cdr3_aa: CASRPVGGVLYEQYF
cdr3_nt: TGTGCCAGCAGGCCGGTCGGGGGAGTGCTCTACGAGCAGTACTTC

j_call: TRBJ1-2
clone_size: NA
v_call: TRBV5-8
d_call: TRBD1
cdr3_aa: CASGGQAGYGYTF
cdr3_nt: TGTGCCAGCGGTGGACAGGCGGGCTATGGCTACACCTTC

j_call: TRBJ2-7
clone_size: NA
v_call: TRBV5-1
d_call: NA
cdr3_aa: CASSAASDTYEQYF
cdr3_nt: TGCGCCAGCAGCGCTGCCTCTGACACCTACGAGCAGTACTTC

j_call: TRBJ2-2
clone_size: once
v_call: TRBV7-9
d_call: TRBD1
cdr3_aa: CASTPSDRVGTGELFF
cdr3_nt: TGTGCCAGCACCCCCTCGGACAGGGTGGGCACCGGGGAGCTGTTTTTT

j_call: TRBJ1-5
clone_size: NA
v_call: TRBV2
d_call: NA
cdr3_aa: CASSEPSNQPQHF
cdr3_nt: TGTGCCAGCAGTGAACCCAGCAATCAGCCCCAGCATTTT

j_call: TRBJ2-2
clone_size: once
v_call: TRBV4-1
d_call: NA
cdr3_aa: CASSPSGGGHHGELFF
cdr3_nt: TGCGCCAGCAGCCCAAGCGGTGGGGGGCACCACGGGGAGCTGTTTTTT

j_call: TRBJ2-5
clone_size: NA
v_call: TRBV29-1
d_call: TRBD2
cdr3_aa: CSVEIAGDQETQYF
cdr3_nt: TGCAGCGTTGAGATAGCGGGGGACCAAGAGACCCAGTACTTC